Listed here are 8 T cell receptor beta chains from one sample, sequenced in a study of T cells expressing NK-cell markers. Reanalyzing the 5' RACE reads, TCRdb keeps one entry per CDR3 protein, without DNA. The listing contains tens of thousands of distinct CDR3 sequences. Sequencing input: blood T cells: a sorted CD56 or NKG2C T cell subset, CD4+ or CD8+ T cells, or bulk PBMC T cells (not recorded which). The receptors here all came from a man aged 18-70 years in good health.

The rearrangement joins TRBV29-1 to TRBJ1-1; checking the TCRdb D call of TRBD1 is not possible without DNA. The CDR3 is 11 residues long. The V gene's germline CDR1 is SQVTM and CDR2 ANQGSEA. This CDR3 reads CSVRGYTEAFF. Looking up the rest from reference TRBV29-1 and TRBJ1-1 gives the full variable domain: SAVISQKPSRDICQRGTSLTIQCQVDSQVTMMFWYRQQPGQSLTLIATANQGSEATYESGFVIDKFPISRPNLTFSTLTVSNMSPEDSSIYLCSVRGYTEAFFGQGTRLTVV.

The chain is built from TRBV12-3 or TRBV12-4 and TRBJ1-3. There are 16 residues in the CDR3. The CDR3 is CASSLGVTSSGNTIYF.

This rearrangement joins TRBV6-2 or TRBV6-3 to TRBJ2-1; TCRdb selects TRBD2, and the lack of DNA leaves this call unchecked. The length of the CDR3 is 17 residues. Germline loops: CDR1 MNHEY, CDR2 SVGEGT. This CDR3 is CASSTPDSGRARNEQFF.

The V and J genes are TRBV12-3 or TRBV12-4 and TRBJ2-1; TCRdb's D call of TRBD1 is untestable without DNA. The CDR3 has 14 amino acids. The CDR3 sequence: CASSLRQGANEQFF.

The J gene is TRBJ2-7, the V gene TRBV7-2; TCRdb selects TRBD2, and the lack of DNA leaves this call unchecked. The length of the CDR3 is 15 residues. The germline CDR1 and CDR2 sequences are SGHTA and FQGNSA. CDR3 residues: CASSVGLAGEYEQYF.

The chain joins TRBV14 to TRBJ2-1; as DNA is missing, the TRBD2 call by TCRdb cannot be tested. The CDR3 is made up of 16 amino acids. Germline V gene data show CDR1 as SGHDN and CDR2 as FVKESK. The CDR3 loop reads CASSQALRGSYNEQFF.

The chain's CDR3 is CSVGASVLDRVYEQYF. The chain couples TRBV20-1 to TRBJ2-7; TCRdb calls TRBD1, which cannot be checked without DNA. The CDR3 is made up of 16 amino acids. CDR1 DFQATT and CDR2 SNEGSKA come from the germline V gene (reference sequence).

This chain uses TRBV20-1 with TRBJ2-7. Germline V gene data show CDR1 as DFQATT and CDR2 as SNEGSKA (reference sequence). This CDR3 contains 12 residues. CDR3 sequence reads: CSARGGVNEQYF.